The 2 T cell receptor beta chains reported below all come from one sample, sequenced in a study of beta chain features in type 1 diabetes. The authors reverse transcribed all of the isolated RNA, so sequencing captured expressed TCRB transcripts. Only in-frame clones appear in the TCRdb table, and some are missing; sequencing was by immunoSEQ multiplex PCR. The sample lists some 180,000 clones; 13% were seen once. The sequencing sample was made of central memory CD4+ T cells from blood. The receptors here all came from a woman between 18 and 29 years old in good health.

The rearrangement uses TRBV5-1 and TRBJ2-1, with 12 bases lining up with TRBD2. Germline V lookup: CDR1 SGHRS, CDR2 YFSETQ. After removal of 0 bases from V and 10 bases from J, the junction contained 8 bases not matched to a gene. This CDR3 has 16 amino acids. Here the CDR3 DNA reads TGCGCCAGCAGCTTGGCGCTAGCGGGAGGGTTAGAAGAGCAGTTCTTC. Amino acid sequence: CASSLALAGGLEEQFF. Filled out from reference TRBV5-1 and TRBJ2-1, the complete variable domain reads KAGVTQTPRYLIKTRGQQVTLSCSPISGHRSVSWYQQTPGQGLQFLFEYFSETQRNKGNFPGRFSGRQFSNSRSEMNVSTLELGDSALYLCASSLALAGGLEEQFFGPGTRLTVL.

The chain joins TRBV2 to TRBJ2-5, with 7 bases aligning to TRBD1. Trimming removed 6 bases from V and 1 base from J; junction bases left unmatched: 8. The CDR3 has 15 amino acids. CDR1 is SNHLY and CDR2 is FYNNEI in the germline V gene. The CDR3 protein is CASSAYRGPQETQYF. CDR3 sequence (DNA): TGTGCCAGCAGCGCCTACAGGGGTCCCCAAGAGACCCAGTACTTC.